These T cell receptor beta chains were read from a single sample in a study of T-cell reconstitution after alpha-beta-depleted transplantation in children. Each CDR3 protein gets one entry after TCRdb re-called the PCR reads with MiXCR. Found here are approximately 980,000 distinct CDR3 sequences, 25% to 30% of them singletons; the top ten hold 28%. Material: PBMCs, mostly from graft donor cells, obtained 360 days after TCRalphabeta/CD19-depleted stem cell transplant. Receptor source: a boy under two years old who had a stem cell transplant for SCID, so the T cells may come from the graft donor. The CDR3 runs from the conserved cysteine through the conserved F or W. D genes are given only for firm matches. Clone size is given for some rows only: seen once, a few or many times, or a class if the clone is expanded.

TRBD1 TRBJ2-5 - TRBV5-1 TGCGCCAGCAGCTTGGGGGACAGCCTTCGAGAGACCCAGTACTTC CASSLGDSLRETQYF
TRBD2 TRBJ2-3 many TRBV11-2 TGTGCCAGCAGCGCCCGGACTAGCGGGGGAGGCATGGATACGCAGTATTTT CASSARTSGGGMDTQYF
TRBD2 TRBJ2-1 - TRBV5-1 TGCGCCAGCAGCTATCTAGCGGGGGGCCGGGGTGAGCAGTTCTTC CASSYLAGGRGEQFF
- TRBJ2-7 - TRBV9 TGTGCCAGCAGCGTAGGGGTCGGACCCTACGAGCAGTACTTC CASSVGVGPYEQYF
TRBD2 TRBJ2-1 few TRBV28 TGTGCCAGCAGAAATAGCGGGGGGGCGATCGTGTTCTTC CASRNSGGAIVFF
TRBD1 TRBJ2-1 few TRBV7-7 TGTGCCAGCAGCTTACTAGGGACAGGGGAACAGCATGAGCAGTTCTTC CASSLLGTGEQHEQFF
- TRBJ2-3 few TRBV7-2 TGTGCCAGCAACCCATGGGGGGTATCGGATACGCAGTATTTT CASNPWGVSDTQYF
- TRBJ2-4 few TRBV15 TGTGCCACCAGCAGAGATCGAGAGGAGTGGGAGTACTTC CATSRDREEWEYF
- TRBJ1-2 - TRBV6-1 TGTGCCAGCAGGGGTAGGTTTCCGATGCTGCACTATGGCTACACCTTC CASRGRFPMLHYGYTF
- TRBJ2-5 few TRBV4-3 TGCGCCAGCAGCCAAGTTCAGGCTGATGGGGCCCAGTACTTC CASSQVQADGAQYF
TRBD2 TRBJ2-1 few TRBV7-3 TGTGCCAGCAGCCGCCAGGGGACTAGGCACAATGAGCAGTTCTTC CASSRQGTRHNEQFF
TRBD1 TRBJ2-5 - TRBV4-1 TGCGCCAGCAGCCAAGATGAGGGGGCGGGAGAGACCCAGTACTTC CASSQDEGAGETQYF
- TRBJ1-3 - TRBV7-9 TGTGCCAGCAGCCGCCCACTGCTCTCTGGAAACACCATATATTTT CASSRPLLSGNTIYF